This T cell receptor beta chain came from a study of blood T cell repertoires in COVID-19. For the study at large: Italy, Spain and the United States were the sources of the convalescent and acute COVID-19 samples.

The CDR3 totals 15 residues. V shed 3 bases, J shed 0 bases, and the junction held 4 bases outside the gene matches. In germline, CDR1 is WSHSY, CDR2 SAAADI. This clone was picked up one time. Per the study methods: Amplification with reference gene primers provided the estimates of nucleated cell counts. Sequencing used immunoSEQ multiplex PCR; TCRdb keeps in-frame clones, though not all of them. The D gene and trimming were derived from the DNA, and the V and J assignments and clone size from that table. The sample records a few hundred thousand clones, approximately 83% being singletons. Participants had their cohort set by participant-reported clinical history. All recovered Cohort 3 donors got two negative PCRs, got clearance, or saw symptom resolution.

Source material: PBMCs or T cells enriched from blood (not recorded which). The TCR sequence derives from a man aged 30-40 years who had recovered from COVID-19. The chain links TRBV10-2 to TRBJ1-1; 7 bases align to TRBD1. CDR3 protein: CASSDIRGVNTEAFF. The CDR3 bases are TGCGCCAGCAGTGATATCAGGGGGGTGAACACTGAAGCTTTCTTT.